These T cell receptor beta chains were read from a single sample in a study of cytomegalovirus exposure and HLA in healthy donors. Method: immunoSEQ multiplex PCR; TCRdb's copy keeps in-frame clones and lacks some. The repertoire consists of 70,000 or so clones, with roughly nine tenths occurring once and the leading ten covering around 3.2%. Sample: PBMCs. These receptors all come from a man aged 18 to 29 in good health and CMV-seronegative. Both conserved end residues are part of each CDR3. The order of the fields is V gene, J gene, clone size, D gene, CDR3 DNA, CDR3 protein. D genes are given only for firm matches. Rows give clone size only sometimes, using once, few, many, or a class for an expanded clone.

V: TRBV28; J: TRBJ1-4; size: -; D: -; DNA: TGTGCCAGCAGTTTAGGCGGGGGGGCCGGGAGGGGAGAAAAACTGTTTTTT; CDR3: CASSLGGGAGRGEKLFF
V: TRBV6-5; J: TRBJ1-1; size: once; D: TRBD1; DNA: TGTGCCAGCCAGGGTAGCAGGGGGCGCGGCACTGAAGCTTTCTTT; CDR3: CASQGSRGRGTEAFF
V: TRBV6-5; J: TRBJ2-7; size: -; D: -; DNA: TGTGCCAGCAGTTACGACGACAGGAGTATCTACGAGCAGTACTTC; CDR3: CASSYDDRSIYEQYF
V: TRBV28; J: TRBJ1-5; size: -; D: TRBD1; DNA: TGTGCCAGCAGTGTGGGACAGGCTAATCAGCCCCAGCATTTT; CDR3: CASSVGQANQPQHF
V: TRBV5-1; J: TRBJ2-5; size: -; D: -; DNA: TGCGCCAGCAGCCTATTCGGGGGACAGCCACAAGAGACCCAGTACTTC; CDR3: CASSLFGGQPQETQYF
V: TRBV11-1; J: TRBJ2-1; size: -; D: TRBD2; DNA: TGTGCCAGCAGCTCCGGGACTACTCCCCTAGGCTCCTACAATGAGCAGTTCTTC; CDR3: CASSSGTTPLGSYNEQFF
V: TRBV6-5; J: TRBJ2-7; size: -; D: -; DNA: TGTGCCAGCAGTTACTCGAACGGGATGGCCTACGAGCAGTACTTC; CDR3: CASSYSNGMAYEQYF
V: TRBV7-6; J: TRBJ2-3; size: few; D: TRBD2; DNA: TGTGCCAGCTCGGGGGGAGGGAACACAGATACGCAGTATTTT; CDR3: CASSGGGNTDTQYF
V: TRBV14; J: TRBJ2-2; size: -; D: TRBD2; DNA: TGTGCCAGCAGCCGCTATCCGACGGTACTAGCGGGAAGCACGAACACCGGGGAGCTGTTTTTT; CDR3: CASSRYPTVLAGSTNTGELFF
V: TRBV27; J: TRBJ2-1; size: -; D: TRBD2; DNA: TGTGCCAGCAGTTTAATGAGGCTAGCGGCCTACAATGAGCAGTTCTTC; CDR3: CASSLMRLAAYNEQFF
V: TRBV30; J: TRBJ1-5; size: -; D: -; DNA: TGTGCCTGGAGACAGGGCAATCAGCCCCAGCATTTT; CDR3: CAWRQGNQPQHF
V: TRBV30; J: TRBJ1-4; size: -; D: TRBD1; DNA: TGTGCCTGGAGTAATCAACGGACAGGGGGCGGTGAAAAACTGTTTTTT; CDR3: CAWSNQRTGGGEKLFF
V: TRBV28; J: TRBJ1-2; size: -; D: -; DNA: TGTGCCACCCGGGGGTATGGCTACACCTTC; CDR3: CATRGYGYTF
V: TRBV12-5; J: TRBJ2-1; size: -; D: TRBD1; DNA: TGTGCTAGTATCGGACAGGACGGTCACAATGAGCAGTTCTTC; CDR3: CASIGQDGHNEQFF
V: TRBV6-4; J: TRBJ2-2; size: -; D: -; DNA: TGTGCCAGCCCCGGGACTCGCTTCACCGGGGAGCTGTTTTTT; CDR3: CASPGTRFTGELFF